The 23 T cell receptor delta chains listed next were all sequenced from one sample in a study of gamma-delta chains in newborns, infants, children. TCRdb made new clone calls on the reads using CATT. The sample contains around 10,000 delta-chain clones, more than 7.5% of which appear only once. The sample comprised blood. These receptors were taken from a child who was a newborn, infant or young child, either healthy, febrile or measles-vaccinated (not recorded which).

This clone was counted only a few times. This sample includes further DNA sequences coding for the same CDR3. The chain couples TRDV2 to TRDJ3; D is possibly TRDD3 (5 bases). CDR1 GEAIGNYY and CDR2 EKD come from the germline V gene. CDR3 length equals 16 residues. The V end was cut by 0 bases, the J end by 2 bases, with 7 bases between. The CDR3 nucleotides read TGTGCCTGTGACACCGTGGGGACCTGGGACACCCGACAGATGTTTTTC. It translates to CACDTVGTWDTRQMFF.

The V call is TRDV2, the J call TRDJ3, with 13 bases matching TRDD3. J gave up 0 bases and V 2 bases, and 6 bases lay outside the gene matches. The germline gives CDR1 GEAIGNYY, CDR2 EKD. This CDR3 is built from 20 residues. CDR3 DNA: TGTGCCTGTGACAATACTGGGGGATACGCGAGCTCCTGGGACACCCGACAGATGTTTTTC. It translates to CACDNTGGYASSWDTRQMFF.

Concerning this clone: This sample includes further DNA sequences coding for the same CDR3. The V gene is TRDV2, the J gene TRDJ3; 7 positions agree with TRDD3. The V gene's germline CDR1 is GEAIGNYY and CDR2 EKD. The CDR3 is 18 amino acids. J lost 0 bases, V lost 1 base, and 5 bases had no gene match. CDR3 DNA sequence: TGTGCCTGTGACACGGGGTGGGGGAGCTCCTGGGACACCCGACAGATGTTTTTC. As protein: CACDTGWGSSWDTRQMFF.

This clone has just a few counts. This CDR3 is CACDTGGYVSSWDTRQMFF. The CDR3 DNA reads TGTGCCTGTGACACTGGGGGATACGTAAGCTCCTGGGACACCCGACAGATGTTTTTC. This chain joins TRDV2 and TRDJ3; 11 bases map to TRDD3. The CDR3 consists of 19 residues. V shed 1 base, J shed 0 bases, and the junction held 4 bases outside the gene matches. CDR1 GEAIGNYY and CDR2 EKD come from the germline V gene.

The chain combines TRDV2 with TRDJ3; 10 nucleotides agree with TRDD3. This CDR3 spans 19 amino acids. Germline loops: CDR1 GEAIGNYY, CDR2 EKD. The ends lost 1 base at V and 2 bases at J; junction bases unmatched: 7. The CDR3 bases are TGTGCCTGTGACACGACTGGGGGATCAGTAGCCTGGGACACCCGACAGATGTTTTTC. It is translated as CACDTTGGSVAWDTRQMFF.

This clone was seen more than once but under ten times. This chain uses TRDV1 with TRDJ1, with 9 bases aligning to TRDD3. After removal of 2 bases from V and 5 bases from J, the junction contained 15 bases not matched to a gene. Germline assignment: CDR1 TSWWSYY and CDR2 QGS. The CDR3 is 18 amino acids. The CDR3 is CALGEVSLRWGIHDKLIF. The DNA of the CDR3 is TGTGCTCTTGGGGAAGTCTCACTCCGCTGGGGGATTCATGATAAACTCATCTTT.

This clone was counted between two and nine times. This DNA's translation and the protein TCRdb lists, from a much larger clone, do not match at residue 3, likely due to a read error; the protein shown is translated from the DNA. The chain carries TRDV2 and TRDJ1, with TRDD3 identical over 9 bases. The CDR3 covers 18 residues. Per germline, CDR1 GEAIGNYY and CDR2 EKD. CDR3 amino acids: CARDTLDWGNTYTDKLIF. Here the CDR3 DNA reads TGTGCCCGTGACACCCTCGACTGGGGGAACACGTACACCGATAAACTCATCTTT.

Worth noting for this clone: Different DNA sequences within this sample yield the same CDR3. The rearrangement links TRDV2 to TRDJ3, with D possibly being TRDD3 (6 bases). The germline V and J ends were trimmed by 0 bases and 0 bases, with 14 bases remaining between them. The CDR3 has 19 residues. Per the germline V gene, CDR1 is GEAIGNYY and CDR2 is EKD. The CDR3 sequence is CACDTGGPLSSWDTRQMFF. For the CDR3, the DNA is TGTGCCTGTGACACCGGGGGACCCCTAAGCTCCTGGGACACCCGACAGATGTTTTTC.

Note on this clone: Additional DNA sequences in this sample encode the identical CDR3. The genes are TRDV2 and TRDJ3; the D gene is possibly TRDD3 (6 bases). CDR1 and CDR2 (germline): GEAIGNYY, EKD. V was trimmed by 0 bases and J by 2 bases, leaving 10 bases between them. CDR3 size: 17 residues. The CDR3 is CACDTAGEAWDTRQMFF. CDR3 DNA sequence: TGTGCCTGTGACACCGCGGGGGAAGCCTGGGACACCCGACAGATGTTTTTC.

This clone came up a few times. J is TRDJ1 and V is TRDV3; weak D call: TRDD3 (6 bases). The CDR3 runs 17 residues. V lost 0 bases, J lost 4 bases, and 24 bases lay in between. Germline V gene lookup returns CDR1 TVYSNPD and CDR2 GDNSRS (reference sequence). CDR3 loop: CAFSREGGGPRLDKLIF. CDR3 bases: TGTGCCTTTAGCCGAGAAGGAGGGGGACCCCGGCTCGATAAACTCATCTTT.

J is TRDJ3 and V is TRDV2; 9 bases match TRDD3. The CDR3 is 18 residues long. J lost 0 bases, V lost 1 base, and 3 bases had no gene match. Germline values: CDR1 GEAIGNYY, CDR2 EKD. The CDR3 DNA reads TGTGCCTGTGACACATGGGGGATAAGCTCCTGGGACACCCGACAGATGTTTTTC. It is translated as CACDTWGISSWDTRQMFF.

In its sample, this clone was seen a few times. The chain couples TRDV2 to TRDJ3; 9 positions agree with TRDD3. The germline gives CDR1 GEAIGNYY, CDR2 EKD. After removal of 2 bases from V and 1 base from J, the junction contained 5 bases not matched to a gene. The CDR3 is 18 residues long. CDR3 coding DNA: TGTGCCTGTGACATACTGGGGGAGGTATCCTGGGACACCCGACAGATGTTTTTC. Its translation: CACDILGEVSWDTRQMFF.

The chain couples TRDV2 to TRDJ1, with 11 bases identical to TRDD3. Germline CDR1 and CDR2: GEAIGNYY and EKD. V was clipped by 0 bases and J by 10 bases; unmatched bases: 12. This CDR3 has 16 residues. For the CDR3, the DNA is TGTGCCTGTGACACCGCCGCGCTGGGGGATACCGATGGACTCATCTTT. This sequence encodes CACDTAALGDTDGLIF.

With regard to this clone: This may be a read error: a much more frequent sequence differs by one nucleotide. At the DNA level, this CDR3 is encoded by other sequences in the same sample as well. The chain carries TRDV2 and TRDJ3; possibly TRDD3 for D (6 bases). The CDR3 consists of 20 residues. Germline values: CDR1 GEAIGNYY, CDR2 EKD. CDR3 in amino acids: CACDTVTRGTGSWDTRQMFF. The CDR3 nucleotides read TGCGCCTGTGACACCGTGACACGCGGAACTGGGTCCTGGGACACCCGACAGATGTTTTTC.

This clone was seen only a few times. Other nucleotide sequences in the sample specify the same CDR3. This chain uses TRDV2 with TRDJ1; TRDD3 matches at 9 bases. The CDR3 consists of 19 residues. In germline, CDR1 is GEAIGNYY, CDR2 EKD. Trimming at V came to 3 bases and at J to 0 bases, leaving 16 bases not matched to a gene. CDR3 residues: CACDPVGTGGHQYTDKLIF. In DNA, the CDR3 is TGTGCCTGTGACCCGGTTGGTACTGGGGGACACCAGTACACCGATAAACTCATCTTT.

The chain is built from TRDV3 and TRDJ3; 11 bases map to TRDD3. This CDR3 has 22 residues. The germline CDR1 and CDR2 sequences are TVYSNPD and GDNSRS (reference sequence). The V gene end was trimmed by 2 bases and the J gene end by 0 bases; junction bases not matched to a gene: 18. CDR3 in amino acids: CAFPSSVLGDRGFSWDTRQMFF. The CDR3 DNA sequence: TGTGCCTTTCCGTCCTCCGTACTGGGGGATAGAGGCTTCTCCTGGGACACCCGACAGATGTTTTTC. Filled out from reference TRDV3 and TRDJ3, the complete variable domain reads CDKVTQSSPDQTVASGSEVVLLCTYDTVYSNPDLFWYRIRPDYSFQFVFYGDNSRSEGADFTQGRFSVKHILTQKAFHLVISPVRTEDSATYYCAFPSSVLGDRGFSWDTRQMFFGTGIKLFVEP.

The V call is TRDV2, the J call TRDJ3, with TRDD3 identical over 11 bases. V dropped 3 bases and J dropped 0; count of bases not matched to a gene: 6. The length of the CDR3 is 19 residues. Per germline, CDR1 GEAIGNYY and CDR2 EKD. Here the CDR3 DNA reads TGTGCCTGTGACGCCGCTACTGGGGGATACTCCTGGGACACCCGACAGATGTTTTTC. This codes for CACDAATGGYSWDTRQMFF.

The chain is built from TRDV2 and TRDJ3; 8 nucleotides align to TRDD3. CDR1 and CDR2 (germline): GEAIGNYY, EKD. J was trimmed by 1 base and V by 2 bases; bases with no gene match: 6. CDR3 size: 18 residues. This CDR3 reads CACDRMGILSWDTRQMFF. Written as DNA, the CDR3 is TGTGCCTGTGACAGAATGGGGATACTATCCTGGGACACCCGACAGATGTTTTTC.

The CDR3 sequence: CAASDLGTRGCTGGRKLIF. CDR3 bases: TGTGCAGCAAGCGATTTAGGGACAAGGGGGTGTACTGGGGGCCGAAAACTCATCTTT. The chain uses TRAV29/DV5 and TRDJ1, with TRDD3 matching 8 bases. Germline CDR1 NSMFDY, CDR2 ISSIKDK. V dropped 0 bases and J dropped 8; count of bases not matched to a gene: 24. The CDR3 length is 19 residues.

This clone was counted a single time. A read error is likely here: a far larger clone is one base away. V is TRDV2 and J is TRDJ1, with TRDD3 identical over 9 bases. This CDR3 spans 21 amino acids. Germline-derived CDR1 and CDR2 are GEAIGNYY and EKD. V was clipped by 0 bases and J by 0 bases; unmatched bases: 19. In DNA form, the CDR3 reads TGTGCCTGTGACACCTTGGTGCCACGGGGGATACCGACCCGGTACACCGATAAACTCATCTTT. This translates into CACDTLVPRGIPTRYTDKLIF.

Comment on this clone: The junction does not match germline at one end; this may be a read error. The V gene is TRDV2, the J gene TRDJ3; 8 bases agree with TRDD3. The CDR3 totals 20 residues. The germline gives CDR1 GEAIGNYY, CDR2 EKD. The CDR3, as DNA: TGTGCCTGTGACCCTACTGGGGGTTACCTTACTTCCTGCGACACCCGACAGATGTTTTTC. It codes for CACDPTGGYLTSCDTRQMFF.

This clone was counted a few times. This sequence joins TRDV2 and TRDJ3, with 7 bases identical to TRDD3. Trimming at V came to 1 base and at J to 0 bases, leaving 5 bases not matched to a gene. CDR1 and CDR2 from the germline V gene are GEAIGNYY and EKD. The CDR3 has 18 residues. CDR3 amino acids: CACDTGGPASWDTRQMFF. The CDR3, as DNA: TGTGCCTGTGACACTGGGGGACCAGCCTCCTGGGACACCCGACAGATGTTTTTC.

This clone was seen a handful of times. The chain employs TRDV2 and TRDJ1; perhaps TRDD2 as D (6 bases). Trimming shortened V by 1 base and J by 0 bases, and 29 bases separated the two germline ends. Germline assignment: CDR1 GEAIGNYY and CDR2 EKD. The CDR3 sequence is 21 residues long. This CDR3 is CACDTVLQVRAHTPYTDKLIF. The CDR3 DNA follows: TGTGCCTGTGACACTGTCCTACAAGTCAGGGCGCATACCCCGTACACCGATAAACTCATCTTT.